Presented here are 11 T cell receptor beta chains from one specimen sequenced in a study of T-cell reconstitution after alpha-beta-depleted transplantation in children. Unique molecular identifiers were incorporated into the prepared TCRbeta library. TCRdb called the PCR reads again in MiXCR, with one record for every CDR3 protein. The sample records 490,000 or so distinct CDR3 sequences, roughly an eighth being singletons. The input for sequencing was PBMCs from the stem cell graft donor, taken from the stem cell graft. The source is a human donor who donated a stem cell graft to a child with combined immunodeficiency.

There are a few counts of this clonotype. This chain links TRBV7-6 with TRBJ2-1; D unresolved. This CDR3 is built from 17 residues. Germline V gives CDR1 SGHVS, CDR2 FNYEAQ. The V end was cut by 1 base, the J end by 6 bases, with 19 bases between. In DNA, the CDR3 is TGTGCCAGCAGCTTAGGTTTCGGGTCAGCAAAGATCAATGAGCAGTTCTTC. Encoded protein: CASSLGFGSAKINEQFF.

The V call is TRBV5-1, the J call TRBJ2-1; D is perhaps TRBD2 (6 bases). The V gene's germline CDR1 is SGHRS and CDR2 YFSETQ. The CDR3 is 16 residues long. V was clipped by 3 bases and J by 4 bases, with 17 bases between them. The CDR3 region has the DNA TGCGCCAGCAGCTGGACCGGAGGAGGGCGATACAATGAGCAGTTCTTC. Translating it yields CASSWTGGGRYNEQFF.

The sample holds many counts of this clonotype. The CDR3 nucleotides read TGTGCCAGCAGCTCGCTAAGAAAACCGGGACTAGCGTACACAGATACGCAGTATTTT. Amino acid sequence: CASSSLRKPGLAYTDTQYF. The chain uses TRBV5-4 and TRBJ2-3, with TRBD2 matching over 10 bases. Germline V CDR1 and CDR2: SGHNT, YYREEE (reference sequence). V lost 3 bases to trimming and J lost 2 bases; unmatched junction nucleotides: 15. The CDR3 covers 19 residues.

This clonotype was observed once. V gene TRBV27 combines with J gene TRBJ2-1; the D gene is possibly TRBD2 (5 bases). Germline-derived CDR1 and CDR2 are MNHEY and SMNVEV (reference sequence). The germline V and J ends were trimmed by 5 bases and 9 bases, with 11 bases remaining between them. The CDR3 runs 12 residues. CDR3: CASSHLEGEQFF. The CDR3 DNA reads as TGTGCCAGCAGTCATCTCGAGGGTGAGCAGTTCTTC.

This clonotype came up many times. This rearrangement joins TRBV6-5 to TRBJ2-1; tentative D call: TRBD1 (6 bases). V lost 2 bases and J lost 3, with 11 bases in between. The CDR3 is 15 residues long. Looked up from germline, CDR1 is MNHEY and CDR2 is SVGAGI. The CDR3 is CASSYLGQIYNEQFF. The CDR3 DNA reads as TGTGCCAGCAGTTACCTAGGACAGATCTACAATGAGCAGTTCTTC.

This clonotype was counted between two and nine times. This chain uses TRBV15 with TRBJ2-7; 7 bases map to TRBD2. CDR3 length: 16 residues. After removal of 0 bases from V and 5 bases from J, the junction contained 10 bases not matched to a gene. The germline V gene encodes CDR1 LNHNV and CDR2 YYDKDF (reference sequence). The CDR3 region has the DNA TGTGCCACCAGCAGAGATCTGTCGGATCGGGGGGACGAGCAGTACTTC. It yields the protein CATSRDLSDRGDEQYF.

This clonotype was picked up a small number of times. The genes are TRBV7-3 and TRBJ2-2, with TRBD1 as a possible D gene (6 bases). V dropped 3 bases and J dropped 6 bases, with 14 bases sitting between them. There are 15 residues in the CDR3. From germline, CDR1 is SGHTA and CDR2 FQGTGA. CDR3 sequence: CASSFGTYSPGELFF. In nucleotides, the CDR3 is TGTGCCAGCAGCTTTGGGACATATTCGCCCGGGGAGCTGTTTTTT.

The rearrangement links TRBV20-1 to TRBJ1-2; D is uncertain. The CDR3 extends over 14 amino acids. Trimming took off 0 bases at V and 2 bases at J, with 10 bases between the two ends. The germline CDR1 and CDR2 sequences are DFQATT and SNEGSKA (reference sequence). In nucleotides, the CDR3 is TGCAGTGCTAGAGAGCTAGGTATCAACTATGGCTACACCTTC. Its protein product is CSARELGINYGYTF.

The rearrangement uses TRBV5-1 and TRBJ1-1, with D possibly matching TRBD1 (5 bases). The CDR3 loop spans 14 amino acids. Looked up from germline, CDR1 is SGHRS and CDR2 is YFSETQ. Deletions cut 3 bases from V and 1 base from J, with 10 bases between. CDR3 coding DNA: TGCGCCAGCAGCTGGGCTGGGGGGAACACTGAAGCTTTCTTT. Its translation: CASSWAGGNTEAFF. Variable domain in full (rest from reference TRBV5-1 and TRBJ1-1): KAGVTQTPRYLIKTRGQQVTLSCSPISGHRSVSWYQQTPGQGLQFLFEYFSETQRNKGNFPGRFSGRQFSNSRSEMNVSTLELGDSALYLCASSWAGGNTEAFFGQGTRLTVV.

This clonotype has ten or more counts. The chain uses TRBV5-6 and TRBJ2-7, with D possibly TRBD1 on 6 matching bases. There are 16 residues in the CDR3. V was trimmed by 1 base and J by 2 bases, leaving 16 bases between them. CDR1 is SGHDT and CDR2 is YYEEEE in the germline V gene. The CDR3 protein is CASSLTWRTGTYEQYF. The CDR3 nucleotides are TGTGCCAGCAGCTTGACCTGGCGTACAGGGACCTACGAGCAGTACTTC.

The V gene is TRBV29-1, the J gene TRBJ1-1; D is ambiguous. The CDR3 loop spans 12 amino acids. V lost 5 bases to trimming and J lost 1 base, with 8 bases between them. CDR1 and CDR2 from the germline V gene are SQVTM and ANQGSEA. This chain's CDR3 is CSVLYKNTEAFF. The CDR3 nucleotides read TGCAGCGTTCTATACAAGAACACTGAAGCTTTCTTT.